This TCR beta chain derives from a study of T cell changes during pregnancy in multiple sclerosis. Germline loops: CDR1 LNHDA, CDR2 SQIVND (reference sequence). Between the trimmed V and J ends, which lost 5 bases and 1 base, there was a span of 14 bases. The CDR3 has 16 residues. Some clones are missing from TCRdb's copy, which holds only in-frame ones; the method was immunoSEQ multiplex PCR. The table shows 65,000 to 85,000 clones, with over 85% occurring only once. The chain combines TRBV19 with TRBJ2-2, with a weak D call TRBD1 (5 bases). The receptor was derived from a female donor in good health, enrolled as a control in a pregnancy study. The sequencing used peripheral blood, collected in the second trimester of pregnancy. The CDR3 DNA sequence: TGTGCCAGTAGTCCCAGGGTGGTAGGGAACACCGGGGAGCTGTTTTTT. This gives the protein CASSPRVVGNTGELFF.